One and the same sample provided the 3 T cell receptor beta chains below, sequenced in a study of T-cell reconstitution after alpha-beta-depleted transplantation in children. The TCRbeta library was prepared with unique molecular identifiers. Using its own MiXCR run on the PCR reads, TCRdb lists one record per CDR3 protein. The sample holds 500,000 to 650,000 distinct CDR3 sequences, approximately 12% seen once. Sequencing used PBMCs, mostly from graft donor cells, obtained 360 days after TCRalphabeta/CD19-depleted stem cell transplant. These TCRs come from a male patient between 10 and 17 years old who had a stem cell transplant for acute myeloid leukemia, so the T cells may come from the graft donor.

The V call is TRBV11-2, the J call TRBJ2-1; TRBD2 matches at 7 bases. CDR1 SGHAT and CDR2 FQNNGV come from the germline V gene. V was clipped by 0 bases and J by 7 bases; unmatched bases: 15. The CDR3 consists of 18 residues. The CDR3 nucleotides are TGTGCCAGCAGCTTAGATGGTGACGGGAGGCCCACGCTTAATGAGCAGTTCTTC. Translating gives CASSLDGDGRPTLNEQFF.

The rearrangement uses TRBV5-1 and TRBJ2-2, with 8 bases identical to TRBD2. This CDR3 contains 16 residues. Germline lookup yields CDR1 SGHRS and CDR2 YFSETQ. V shed 0 bases, J shed 2 bases, and the junction held 3 bases outside the gene matches. The CDR3 nucleotides read TGCGCCAGCAGCTTGGTAGCGGGAATCAACACCGGGGAGCTGTTTTTT. It is translated as CASSLVAGINTGELFF.

This clonotype occurred a few times. The CDR3 is CASSFLTSGTLQETQYF. The CDR3 DNA reads TGCGCCAGCAGCTTCTTGACTAGCGGGACACTCCAAGAGACCCAGTACTTC. The J gene is TRBJ2-5, the V gene TRBV5-1, with 11 bases matching TRBD2. The J segment lost 1 base and the V segment lost 2 bases, leaving 7 bases of the junction unmatched. The CDR3 consists of 17 residues. Germline-derived CDR1 and CDR2 are SGHRS and YFSETQ.